This T cell receptor (beta chain) originates from a study of human T cells and chemical hapten exposure. Study in general: Slight volume differences across pooled libraries mainly accounted for varying per-sample TCR yields.

Time point here: healthy volunteer bleed at 6 weeks. The study extracted total RNA from unfractionated whole blood. Trimming pared 2 bases from V and 6 bases from J, leaving 15 bases between. CDR3 length equals 15 residues. The germline V gene encodes CDR1 MNHNY and CDR2 SVGAGI (reference sequence). General study findings and limits: Sensitizing to DPC left TCRs with a frequency above 1 in 1000 unaltered.

As processed by the authors: Samples held a median of 95,638 TCRs, range about 20,000–690,600. Via MiXCR, TCRdb re-called the RACE reads, giving one row per CDR3 protein. The V and J calls were not made by the authors but by TCRdb's processing. The table includes 30,000 to 40,000 distinct CDR3 sequences, 5.5% detected once. Of note for this clonotype: The target antigen is unknown.

This TCR came from a human donor in good health. Some clones in this sample may be carry-over from other donors' samples. The specimen sequenced was whole blood. J is TRBJ2-3 and V is TRBV6-6, with D possibly TRBD1 on 6 matching bases. The CDR3: CASSYQLVQGDTQYF. CDR3 coding DNA: TGTGCCAGCAGTTACCAATTAGTCCAGGGGGATACGCAGTATTTT.